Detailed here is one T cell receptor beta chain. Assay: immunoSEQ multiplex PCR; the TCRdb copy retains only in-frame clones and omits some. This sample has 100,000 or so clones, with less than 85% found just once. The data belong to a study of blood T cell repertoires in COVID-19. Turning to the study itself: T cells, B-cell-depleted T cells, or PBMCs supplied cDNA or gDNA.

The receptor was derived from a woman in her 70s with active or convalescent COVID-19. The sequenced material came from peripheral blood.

CDR3: CATSVPGQGEDTQYF. Here the CDR3 DNA reads TGTGCCACCAGTGTTCCGGGACAGGGTGAGGATACGCAGTATTTT. The rearrangement uses TRBV24-1 and TRBJ2-3; 9 bases match TRBD1. V lost 5 bases, J lost 6 bases, and 8 bases stayed unmatched. The V gene's germline CDR1 is KGHDR and CDR2 SFDVKD. The CDR3 is 15 residues long.